This T cell receptor beta chain was sequenced during a study of CD8+ T cells in alopecia areata. As for the study in general: In an open-label trial, patients got 5 to 10 mg tofacitinib twice daily.

General observations from the study: Scalp lesions, especially in alopecia totalis/universalis, had higher clonality than normal scalp. While tofacitinib was given, many expanded lesional clones persisted in scalp and blood.

This CDR3 has 13 amino acids. The V gene's germline CDR1 is LNHDA and CDR2 SQIVND (reference sequence). The germline V and J ends were trimmed by 3 bases and 2 bases, with 5 bases remaining between them. RNA was isolated and reverse transcribed to cDNA, the sequencing template. Using immunoSEQ multiplex PCR, the repertoire was profiled, and TCRdb retains in-frame clones only, with some absent. The sample includes around 200,000 clones, about 60% of them seen just once. Treatment denoted: oral pan-JAK inhibitor, 5-10 mg twice daily. The investigators collected lesional scalp punch biopsies and peripheral blood from alopecia areata patients. A note on this clone: Its specificity is unknown. Other DNA sequences in the same sample also yield this CDR3.

The chain joins TRBV19 to TRBJ1-5; D gene uncertain. The receptor's source is a human donor with alopecia areata. This sample comprised CD8+ T cells sorted from blood, obtained at week 24, from a patient treated with tofacitinib. The CDR3 bases are TGTGCCAGTAGTATTGGGGGCAATCAGCCCCAGCATTTT. Residues: CASSIGGNQPQHF.